These 7 T cell receptor beta chains were sequenced from one sample in a study of T cells after yellow fever vaccination. TCRdb reprocessed the 5' RACE reads with MiXCR, giving one entry per CDR3 protein. The sample lists some 320,000 distinct CDR3 sequences, about 4.5% occurring once. Here the sequenced sample was PBMCs, taken 15 days after the yellow fever booster vaccination. These TCRs come from a young man who received the YFV17D yellow fever vaccine.

The chain combines TRBV7-2 with TRBJ2-3, with a weak D call TRBD1 (6 bases). The V gene's germline CDR1 is SGHTA and CDR2 FQGNSA. This CDR3 region has 15 residues. V was cut by 5 bases and J by 1 base, with 13 bases left in between. The CDR3 DNA is TGTGCCAGCAGCCTCCAGGGGTGGGGCACAGATACGCAGTATTTT. It codes for CASSLQGWGTDTQYF.

This clonotype was seen more than once but under ten times. The chain joins TRBV7-9 to TRBJ1-2; no reliable D call. Germline CDR1 reads SEHNR; CDR2 reads FQNEAQ (reference sequence). The CDR3 is made up of 11 amino acids. The V gene lost 1 base and the J gene lost 13 bases, with 10 bases spanning the gap. The CDR3 DNA follows: TGTGCCAGCAGCTTAGACCGATCCACCACCTTC. Translation gives CASSLDRSTTF.

In its sample, this clonotype was seen a few times. The J gene is TRBJ1-2, the V gene TRBV20-1; no clear D. V was pared by 4 bases and J by 5 bases, with 17 bases between. The CDR3 extends over 14 amino acids. Germline V gene lookup returns CDR1 DFQATT and CDR2 SNEGSKA (reference sequence). The CDR3 nucleotides are TGCAGTGCTATTCCCACCCCGGTGGGATATGGCTACACCTTC. Its protein product is CSAIPTPVGYGYTF.

The CDR3 DNA sequence: TGTGCCAGCAGCTTGGTAGGGAGCTCCAACGAGCAGTACGTC. This codes for CASSLVGSSNEQYV. The V and J genes are TRBV7-9 and TRBJ2-7; D possibly corresponds to TRBD2 (5 bases). CDR3 length: 14 residues. Germline V gene data show CDR1 as SEHNR and CDR2 as FQNEAQ (reference sequence).

This clonotype has a count of ten or more. The rearrangement joins TRBV4-1 to TRBJ1-6; 10 bases are a match to TRBD1. The junction had 4 bases not matched to a gene; V was cut back by 0 bases and J by 11 bases. Germline assignment: CDR1 MGHRA and CDR2 YSYEKL. This CDR3 comprises 15 residues. CDR3 sequence reads: CASSQDGQGETPLHF. DNA of the CDR3: TGCGCCAGCAGCCAAGATGGACAGGGGGAGACACCCCTCCACTTT.

The V call is TRBV12-3 or TRBV12-4, the J call TRBJ1-2; D unclear. The V and J ends lost 8 bases and 4 bases respectively, with 14 bases between them. The CDR3 loop spans 13 amino acids. The CDR3 nucleotides read TGTGCCAGCGGCCGGGAGGGCGGCTATGGCTACACCTTC. Its protein product is CASGREGGYGYTF.

This clonotype was found a few times. V is TRBV24-1 and J is TRBJ2-3, with TRBD1 matching over 7 bases. V was pared by 6 bases and J by 0 bases, with 5 bases of the junction left unmatched. The CDR3 is 15 residues long. The germline V gene encodes CDR1 KGHDR and CDR2 SFDVKD. The CDR3 DNA is TGTGCCACCAGTTTAGGGGGCGGGAGCACAGATACGCAGTATTTT. Its protein product is CATSLGGGSTDTQYF.